These 29 T cell receptor beta chains came from one sample sequenced in a study of human thymus T cells. In corrective heart surgery, resections were taken, and these provided the thymus tissue. Clones were sequenced by immunoSEQ multiplex PCR, and TCRdb holds only the in-frame ones, with some missing. The sample holds about 120,000 clones; around 96% are singletons and the top ten take around 0.025%. The source material was thymus tissue. These receptors originate from a boy under three years old with a congenital heart defect but otherwise immunologically healthy.

The CDR3 DNA follows: TGTGCCAGCAGTCCGTCGAGCGGAGTTAGCGGGGACACAGATACGCAGTATTTT. This codes for CASSPSSGVSGDTDTQYF. The chain is built from TRBV4-2 and TRBJ2-3; 8 positions match TRBD2. The J segment lost 2 bases and the V segment lost 6 bases, leaving 16 bases of the junction unmatched. This CDR3 is built from 18 residues. CDR1 and CDR2 (germline): LGHNA, YNFKEQ.

The V and J genes are TRBV4-2 and TRBJ2-7, with TRBD2 matching over 11 bases. The ends lost 4 bases at V and 2 bases at J; junction bases unmatched: 4. Per the germline V gene, CDR1 is LGHNA and CDR2 is YNFKEQ. This CDR3 comprises 15 residues. CDR3 DNA: TGTGCCAGCAGCCCAACTAGCGGGGGTACCTACGAGCAGTACTTC. As protein: CASSPTSGGTYEQYF.

This chain joins TRBV4-1 and TRBJ1-1, with a tentative D call TRBD1 (5 bases). Trimming left V 4 bases short and J 0 bases short, with 18 bases between. The germline gives CDR1 MGHRA, CDR2 YSYEKL. CDR3 length equals 17 residues. CDR3 amino acids: CASSRGTLADVNTEAFF. Written as DNA, the CDR3 is TGCGCCAGCAGCCGCGGGACCCTAGCCGATGTGAACACTGAAGCTTTCTTT.

CDR3 in amino acids: CASSLGQGPNQPQHF. The CDR3 coding sequence is TGTGCCAGCAGCTTAGGACAGGGGCCAAATCAGCCCCAGCATTTT. V and J are TRBV7-6 and TRBJ1-5, with TRBD1 matching over 8 bases. The CDR3 has 15 amino acids. Trimming removed 1 base from V and 4 bases from J; junction bases left unmatched: 3. In germline, CDR1 is SGHVS, CDR2 FNYEAQ.

Written as DNA, the CDR3 is TGTGCCAGCGGAGGGGGGAGCTCCTACGAGCAGTACTTC. It specifies CASGGGSSYEQYF. The rearrangement links TRBV28 to TRBJ2-7; D possibly uses TRBD1 or TRBD2 (6 bases each). CDR1 is MDHEN and CDR2 is SYDVKM in the germline V gene. Trimming left V 8 bases short and J 0 bases short, with 11 bases between. The CDR3 runs 13 residues. Full variable domain (missing parts from reference TRBV28 and TRBJ2-7): DVKVTQSSRYLVKRTGEKVFLECVQDMDHENMFWYRQDPGLGLRLIYFSYDVKMKEKGDIPEGYSVSREKKERFSLILESASTNQTSMYLCASGGGSSYEQYFGPGTRLTVT.

J is TRBJ1-6 and V is TRBV11-3; tentative D call: TRBD1 (6 bases). V was pared by 1 base and J by 7 bases, with 14 bases between. CDR1 SGHNT and CDR2 YENEEA come from the germline V gene. CDR3 size: 16 residues. In DNA form, the CDR3 reads TGTGCCAGCAGCTTAGCGGTACGGGGGCCGAATTCACCCCTCCACTTT. It encodes CASSLAVRGPNSPLHF.

The genes are TRBV27 and TRBJ1-5, with a tentative D call TRBD1 (6 bases). Deletions cut 4 bases from V and 4 bases from J, with 14 bases between. This CDR3 contains 15 residues. CDR1 MNHEY and CDR2 SMNVEV come from the germline V gene (reference sequence). In nucleotides, the CDR3 is TGTGCCAGCAGTTCCTCAGGGGACCGAAATCAGCCCCAGCATTTT. It specifies CASSSSGDRNQPQHF.

This chain joins TRBV7-6 and TRBJ2-3; D gene uncertain. CDR1 SGHVS and CDR2 FNYEAQ come from the germline V gene. V was shortened by 5 bases and J by 2 bases, with 11 bases between the two germline ends. The CDR3 runs 14 residues. CDR3 residues: CASSPESPTDTQYF. CDR3 nucleotide sequence: TGTGCCAGCAGCCCCGAGAGCCCCACAGATACGCAGTATTTT.

The chain links TRBV7-9 to TRBJ2-3, with D unclear. V shed 2 bases and J shed 2 bases, with 8 bases lying between them. CDR3 length: 14 residues. Germline V CDR1 and CDR2: SEHNR, FQNEAQ (reference sequence). CDR3 bases: TGTGCCAGCAGCTTATCGATCCCCACAGATACGCAGTATTTT. It specifies CASSLSIPTDTQYF.

The chain employs TRBV7-9 and TRBJ1-2, with 8 nucleotides matching TRBD1. Losses at the gene ends were 2 bases for V and 6 bases for J; bases not matched to a gene: 11. Germline V gives CDR1 SEHNR, CDR2 FQNEAQ (reference sequence). The CDR3 consists of 16 residues. CDR3 DNA: TGTGCCAGCAGCTTACCCACTGACAGGGGAACTAATGGCTACACCTTC. Translating gives CASSLPTDRGTNGYTF.

In this sample, this clone turned up once. The chain recombines TRBV14 with TRBJ2-3; no definite D call. CDR1 is SGHDN and CDR2 is FVKESK in the germline V gene. This CDR3 spans 14 amino acids. V shed 1 base and J shed 3 bases, with 8 bases lying between them. The CDR3 loop is CASSQVSETDTQYF. The CDR3 DNA reads TGTGCCAGCAGCCAAGTGTCAGAGACAGATACGCAGTATTTT.

A word on this clone: Other DNA sequences in this specimen translate into the identical CDR3. The V and J genes are TRBV4-3 and TRBJ1-4; D is unresolved. Germline V CDR1 and CDR2: LGHNA, YSLEER. V was clipped by 1 base and J by 8 bases, with 2 bases between them. This CDR3 spans 11 amino acids. The CDR3 sequence is CASSQGEKLFF. In DNA form, the CDR3 reads TGCGCCAGCAGCCAAGGGGAAAAACTGTTTTTT.

The chain recombines TRBV18 with TRBJ2-3; possibly TRBD2 for D (5 bases). V was shortened by 3 bases and J by 1 base, with 8 bases between the two germline ends. The CDR3 is made up of 14 amino acids. Germline CDR1 and CDR2: KGHSH and LQKENI. The CDR3 reads CASSPEDGTDTQYF. The CDR3 DNA sequence: TGTGCCAGCTCACCGGAGGATGGCACAGATACGCAGTATTTT.

The chain couples TRBV27 to TRBJ2-5; TRBD2 matches 7 bases. This CDR3 is 14 amino acids long. The V gene's germline CDR1 is MNHEY and CDR2 SMNVEV (reference sequence). The J segment lost 2 bases and the V segment lost 4 bases, leaving 4 bases of the junction unmatched. The chain's CDR3 is CASSSPGLQETQYF. CDR3 nucleotides: TGTGCCAGCAGTTCCCCGGGACTACAAGAGACCCAGTACTTC.

V and J are TRBV7-9 and TRBJ1-1; 7 nucleotides line up with TRBD1. In germline, CDR1 is SEHNR, CDR2 FQNEAQ (reference sequence). The J segment lost 0 bases and the V segment lost 4 bases, leaving 11 bases of the junction unmatched. The CDR3 extends over 17 amino acids. The CDR3: CASSWDSSLEMNTEAFF. The CDR3 DNA reads TGTGCCAGCAGCTGGGACAGCTCCTTGGAGATGAACACTGAAGCTTTCTTT.

The chain combines TRBV21-1 with TRBJ2-6; the table's TRBD1 call for D was not verified on the DNA. TRBV21-1 is an annotated pseudogene. CDR3 length equals 13 residues. CDR3 nucleotides: TGTGCCAGCAGCACACGACAGGCAGGTAACCTGACTTTC. It is translated as CASSTRQAGNLTF.

This rearrangement joins TRBV7-9 to TRBJ2-1; D not resolved. The germline V gene has CDR1 SEHNR and CDR2 FQNEAQ (reference sequence). This CDR3 is built from 15 residues. The V end was cut by 0 bases, the J end by 4 bases, with 10 bases between. The CDR3 region has the DNA TGTGCCAGCAGCTTAGCGAGGCTACCATACAATGAGCAGTTCTTC. Translated: CASSLARLPYNEQFF.

The chain has TRBV2 and TRBJ2-2; perhaps D is TRBD1 or TRBD2 (5 bases each). This CDR3 is 16 amino acids long. Germline CDR1 and CDR2: SNHLY and FYNNEI. With 6 bases removed from V and 6 bases from J, the gap between germline ends came to 20 bases. In DNA, the CDR3 is TGTGCCAGCAGGTTGGACCGGGACGGCGGGTCCGGGGAGCTGTTTTTT. Translated, it gives CASRLDRDGGSGELFF.

The CDR3 protein is CASSLVPSGISSTDTQYF. DNA for the CDR3: TGCGCCAGCAGCTTGGTTCCTAGCGGAATATCTAGCACAGATACGCAGTATTTT. The V and J genes are TRBV5-1 and TRBJ2-3; 7 nucleotides agree with TRBD2. CDR1 and CDR2 from the germline V gene are SGHRS and YFSETQ. The CDR3 runs to 18 residues. V lost 0 bases to trimming and J lost 0 bases; unmatched junction nucleotides: 10.

The chain combines TRBV25-1 with TRBJ2-7; tentative D call: TRBD1 (6 bases). V shed 4 bases and J shed 9 bases, with 13 bases lying between them. There are 12 residues in the CDR3. The germline CDR1 and CDR2 sequences are MGHDK and SYGVNS. This CDR3 is CASSATGSWQYF. The CDR3 coding sequence is TGTGCCAGCAGTGCTACAGGGAGTTGGCAGTACTTC.

In this sample, this clone turned up once. The V call is TRBV5-1, the J call TRBJ2-7; 8 bases line up with TRBD1. CDR1 is SGHRS and CDR2 is YFSETQ in the germline V gene. The trim removed 4 bases at V and 1 base at J, leaving 13 bases unmatched. The CDR3 runs 17 residues. The CDR3, as DNA: TGCGCCAGCAGCGGACGACAGGGGCGGTTTATGTCCTACGAGCAGTACTTC. Its protein product is CASSGRQGRFMSYEQYF.

The genes are TRBV5-4 and TRBJ2-2; TRBD1 matches 9 bases. Unmatched junction bases numbered 4, after V lost 0 bases and J lost 7 bases. This CDR3 is built from 15 residues. The germline V gene encodes CDR1 SGHNT and CDR2 YYREEE (reference sequence). The CDR3 protein is CASSLGDREDGELFF. The CDR3 DNA is TGTGCCAGCAGCTTGGGGGACAGGGAGGACGGGGAGCTGTTTTTT.

The V and J genes are TRBV2 and TRBJ2-7; tentative D call: TRBD2 (5 bases). Germline V gene sequence: CDR1 SNHLY, CDR2 FYNNEI. CDR3 length: 9 residues. The DNA for the CDR3 is TGTGCTTCACGGGGCGAGCAGTACTTC. This codes for CASRGEQYF.

The chain uses TRBV5-6 and TRBJ1-2, with D unresolved. This CDR3 comprises 13 residues. Germline V gene sequence: CDR1 SGHDT, CDR2 YYEEEE. V lost 5 bases to trimming and J lost 4 bases, with 12 bases between them. CDR3 amino acids: CASSERGSYGYTF. For the CDR3, the DNA is TGTGCCAGCAGTGAACGAGGGTCCTATGGCTACACCTTC.

The chain combines TRBV12-5 with TRBJ1-2, with no clear D. Trimming shortened V by 0 bases and J by 6 bases, and 14 bases separated the two germline ends. Looked up from germline, CDR1 is LGHNT and CDR2 is FRNRAP. CDR3 length: 15 amino acids. The CDR3 is CASGLVRGGWDGYTF. The CDR3 nucleotides read TGTGCTAGTGGTTTGGTACGCGGAGGGTGGGATGGCTACACCTTC.

The chain links TRBV14 to TRBJ2-3; 8 positions agree with TRBD2. CDR3 length equals 15 residues. J lost 5 bases, V lost 4 bases, and 8 bases had no gene match. Germline-derived CDR1 and CDR2 are SGHDN and FVKESK. CDR3 sequence: CASSLTGGALDTQYF. CDR3 in DNA: TGTGCCAGCAGCCTCACCGGGGGGGCCTTAGATACGCAGTATTTT.

The V call is TRBV2, the J call TRBJ2-3; maybe TRBD2 (6 bases). CDR1 SNHLY and CDR2 FYNNEI come from the germline V gene. V was shortened by 6 bases and J by 3 bases, with 16 bases between the two germline ends. The CDR3 runs to 15 residues. The CDR3: CASSYRGRETDTQYF. CDR3 nucleotide sequence: TGTGCCAGCAGCTACCGTGGTCGGGAGACAGATACGCAGTATTTT.

In DNA, the CDR3 is TGTGCCAGCAGTTTAGGCCCGAACACTGAAGCTTTCTTT. Translated, it gives CASSLGPNTEAFF. The genes are TRBV27 and TRBJ1-1, with D uncertain. The CDR3 runs 13 residues. Trimming shortened V by 2 bases and J by 1 base, and 5 bases separated the two germline ends. Germline V gene sequence: CDR1 MNHEY, CDR2 SMNVEV (reference sequence).

The chain combines TRBV7-9 with TRBJ1-1; D perhaps matches TRBD1 (6 bases). Looked up from germline, CDR1 is SEHNR and CDR2 is FQNEAQ (reference sequence). Trimming took 1 base from V and 4 from J, leaving 16 bases between them. The CDR3 consists of 16 residues. The DNA for the CDR3 is TGTGCCAGCAGCTTAGAAGGGGGGCTAGATAGCACTGAAGCTTTCTTT. It codes for CASSLEGGLDSTEAFF.